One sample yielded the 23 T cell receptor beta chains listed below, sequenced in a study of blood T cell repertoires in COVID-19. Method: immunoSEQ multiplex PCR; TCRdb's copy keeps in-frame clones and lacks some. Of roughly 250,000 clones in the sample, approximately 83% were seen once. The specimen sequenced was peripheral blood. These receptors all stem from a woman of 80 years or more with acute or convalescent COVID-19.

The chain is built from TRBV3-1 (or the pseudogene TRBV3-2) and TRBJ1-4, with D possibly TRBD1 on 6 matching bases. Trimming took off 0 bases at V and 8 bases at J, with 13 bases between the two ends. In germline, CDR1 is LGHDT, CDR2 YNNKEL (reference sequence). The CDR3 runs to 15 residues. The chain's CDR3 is CASSQEAGDNEKLFF. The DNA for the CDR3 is TGTGCCAGCAGCCAAGAGGCAGGGGATAACGAAAAACTGTTTTTT.

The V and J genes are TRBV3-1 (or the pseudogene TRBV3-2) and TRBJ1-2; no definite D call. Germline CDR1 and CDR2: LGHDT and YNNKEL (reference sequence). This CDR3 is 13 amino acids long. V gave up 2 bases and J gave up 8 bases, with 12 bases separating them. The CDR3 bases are TGTGCCAGCAGCCAACTATCCATGCTGGGCTACACCTTC. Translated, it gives CASSQLSMLGYTF.

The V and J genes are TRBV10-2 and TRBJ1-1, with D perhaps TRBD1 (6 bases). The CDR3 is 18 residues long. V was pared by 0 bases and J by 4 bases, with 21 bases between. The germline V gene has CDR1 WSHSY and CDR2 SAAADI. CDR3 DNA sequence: TGCGCCAGCAGTGAGTCGAGCGGTGTAGGACAGTCGGCCACTGAAGCTTTCTTT. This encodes CASSESSGVGQSATEAFF.

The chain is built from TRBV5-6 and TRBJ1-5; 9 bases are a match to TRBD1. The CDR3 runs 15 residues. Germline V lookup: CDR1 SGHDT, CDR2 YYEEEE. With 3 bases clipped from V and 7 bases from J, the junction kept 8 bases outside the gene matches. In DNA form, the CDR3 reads TGTGCCAGCAGCTCCTGGGACAGGGCAAACCAGCCCCAGCATTTT. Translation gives CASSSWDRANQPQHF.

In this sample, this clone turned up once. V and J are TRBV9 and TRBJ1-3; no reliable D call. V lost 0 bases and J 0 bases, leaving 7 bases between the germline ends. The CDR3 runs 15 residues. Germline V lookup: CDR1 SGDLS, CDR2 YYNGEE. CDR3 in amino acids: CASSVAPNSGNTIYF. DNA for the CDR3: TGTGCCAGCAGCGTAGCTCCTAACTCTGGAAACACCATATATTTT.

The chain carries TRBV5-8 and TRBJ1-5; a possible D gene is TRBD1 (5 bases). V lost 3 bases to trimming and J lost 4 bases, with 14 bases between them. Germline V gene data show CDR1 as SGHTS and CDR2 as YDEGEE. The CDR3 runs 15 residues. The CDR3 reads CASSWPGGENQPQHF. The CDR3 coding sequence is TGTGCCAGCAGCTGGCCGGGGGGGGAGAATCAGCCCCAGCATTTT.

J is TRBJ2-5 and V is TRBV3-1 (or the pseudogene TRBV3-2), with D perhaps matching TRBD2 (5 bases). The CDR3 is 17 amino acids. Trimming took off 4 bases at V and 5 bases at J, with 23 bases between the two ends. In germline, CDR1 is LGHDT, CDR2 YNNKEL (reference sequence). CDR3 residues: CASSPSRTPPAWETQYF. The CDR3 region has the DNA TGTGCCAGCAGCCCCAGCAGGACTCCTCCCGCTTGGGAGACCCAGTACTTC.

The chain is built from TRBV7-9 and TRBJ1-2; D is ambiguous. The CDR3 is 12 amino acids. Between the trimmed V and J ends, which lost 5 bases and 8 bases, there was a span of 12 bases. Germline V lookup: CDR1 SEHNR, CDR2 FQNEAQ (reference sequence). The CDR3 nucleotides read TGTGCCAGCAGCCCAACCCCCGGGGGCTACACCTTC. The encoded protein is CASSPTPGGYTF. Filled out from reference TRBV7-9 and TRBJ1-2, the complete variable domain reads DTGVSQNPRHKITKRGQNVTFRCDPISEHNRLYWYRQTLGQGPEFLTYFQNEAQLEKSRLLSDRFSAERPKGSFSTLEIQRTEQGDSAMYLCASSPTPGGYTFGSGTRLTVV.

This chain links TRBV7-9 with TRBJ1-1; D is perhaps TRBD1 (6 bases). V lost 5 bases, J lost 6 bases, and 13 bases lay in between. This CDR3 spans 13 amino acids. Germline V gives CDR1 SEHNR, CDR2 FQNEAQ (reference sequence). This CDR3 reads CASSPRQDSEAFF. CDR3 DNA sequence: TGTGCCAGCAGCCCCAGACAGGATTCTGAAGCTTTCTTT.

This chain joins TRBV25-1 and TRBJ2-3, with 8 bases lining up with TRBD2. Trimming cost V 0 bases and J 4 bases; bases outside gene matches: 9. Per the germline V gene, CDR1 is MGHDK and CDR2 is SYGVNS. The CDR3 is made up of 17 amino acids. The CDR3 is CASSEYMRAGEADTQYF. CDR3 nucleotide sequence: TGTGCCAGCAGTGAATATATGCGAGCGGGGGAGGCAGATACGCAGTATTTT. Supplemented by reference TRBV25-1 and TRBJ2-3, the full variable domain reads EADIYQTPRYLVIGTGKKITLECSQTMGHDKMYWYQQDPGMELHLIHYSYGVNSTEKGDLSSESTVSRIRTEHFPLTLESARPSHTSQYLCASSEYMRAGEADTQYFGPGTRLTVL.

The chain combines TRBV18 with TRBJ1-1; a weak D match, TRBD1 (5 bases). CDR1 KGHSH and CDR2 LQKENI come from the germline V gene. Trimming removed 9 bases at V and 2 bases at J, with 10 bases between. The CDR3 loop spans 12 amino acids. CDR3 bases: TGTGCCAGTGGGGGGGGAAACACTGAAGCTTTCTTT. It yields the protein CASGGGNTEAFF.

CDR3 sequence: CASSERRGNTIYF. As DNA, the CDR3 is TGTGCCAGCAGTGAAAGGAGGGGAAACACCATATATTTT. This chain links TRBV6-1 with TRBJ1-3; no definite D call. Trimming took 2 bases from V and 4 from J, leaving 6 bases between them. Germline assignment: CDR1 MNHNS and CDR2 SASEGT. The CDR3 runs to 13 residues.

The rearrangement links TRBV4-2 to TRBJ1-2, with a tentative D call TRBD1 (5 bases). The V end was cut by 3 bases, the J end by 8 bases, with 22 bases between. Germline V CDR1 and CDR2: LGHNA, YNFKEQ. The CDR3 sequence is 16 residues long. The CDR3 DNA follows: TGTGCCAGCAGCCAGGACCCTCAGGGTAACGTGGGCGGCTACACCTTC. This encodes CASSQDPQGNVGGYTF.

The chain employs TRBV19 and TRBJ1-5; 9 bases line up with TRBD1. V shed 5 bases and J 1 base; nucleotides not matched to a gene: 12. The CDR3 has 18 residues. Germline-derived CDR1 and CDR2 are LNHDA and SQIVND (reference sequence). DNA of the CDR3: TGTGCCAGTAGTCCCGGACAGGGGAAAGGGTTAAGCAATCAGCCCCAGCATTTT. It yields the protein CASSPGQGKGLSNQPQHF.

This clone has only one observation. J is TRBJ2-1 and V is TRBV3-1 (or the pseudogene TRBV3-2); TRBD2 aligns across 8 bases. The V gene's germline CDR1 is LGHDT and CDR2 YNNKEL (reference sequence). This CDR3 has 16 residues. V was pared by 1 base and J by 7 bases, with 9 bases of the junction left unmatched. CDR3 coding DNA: TGTGCCAGCAGCCAAGGCGGGGGGCTGTCAGGAAATGAGCAGTTCTTC. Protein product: CASSQGGGLSGNEQFF.

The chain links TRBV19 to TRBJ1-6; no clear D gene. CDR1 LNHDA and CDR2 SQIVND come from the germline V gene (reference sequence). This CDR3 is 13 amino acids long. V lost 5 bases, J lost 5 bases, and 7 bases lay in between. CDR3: CASSEQNNSPLHF. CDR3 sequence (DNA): TGTGCCAGTAGTGAACAGAATAATTCACCCCTCCACTTT.

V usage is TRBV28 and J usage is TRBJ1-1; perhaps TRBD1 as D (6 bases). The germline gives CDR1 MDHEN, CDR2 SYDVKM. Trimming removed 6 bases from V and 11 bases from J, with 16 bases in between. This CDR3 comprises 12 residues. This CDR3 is CASRPGQGGAFF. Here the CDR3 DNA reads TGTGCCAGCAGACCGGGACAAGGCGGGGCTTTCTTT.

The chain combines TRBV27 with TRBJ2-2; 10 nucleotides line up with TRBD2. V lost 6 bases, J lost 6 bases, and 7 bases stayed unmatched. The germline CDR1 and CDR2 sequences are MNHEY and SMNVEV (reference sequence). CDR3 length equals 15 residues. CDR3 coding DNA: TGTGCCAGCAGACCAGCGGGGGGGACCGCCGGGGAGCTGTTTTTT. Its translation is CASRPAGGTAGELFF.

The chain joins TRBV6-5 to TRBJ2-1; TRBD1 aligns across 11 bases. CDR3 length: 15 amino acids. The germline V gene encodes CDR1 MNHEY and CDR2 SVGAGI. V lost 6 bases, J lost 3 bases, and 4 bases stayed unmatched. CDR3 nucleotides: TGTGCCAGCAGAGCTGGGACAGGGGGCTACAATGAGCAGTTCTTC. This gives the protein CASRAGTGGYNEQFF.

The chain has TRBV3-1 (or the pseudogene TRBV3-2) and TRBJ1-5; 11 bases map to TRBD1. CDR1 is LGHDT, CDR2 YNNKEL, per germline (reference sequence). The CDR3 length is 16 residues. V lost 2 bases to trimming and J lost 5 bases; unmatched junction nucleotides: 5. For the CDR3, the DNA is TGTGCCAGCAGCCAATGGACAGGGGGCATTCATCAGCCCCAGCATTTT. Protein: CASSQWTGGIHQPQHF.

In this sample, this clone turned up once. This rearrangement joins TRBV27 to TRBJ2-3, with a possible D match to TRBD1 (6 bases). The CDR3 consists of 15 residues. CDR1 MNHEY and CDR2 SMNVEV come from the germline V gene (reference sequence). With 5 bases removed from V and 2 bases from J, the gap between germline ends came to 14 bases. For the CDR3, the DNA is TGTGCCAGCAGTCTCCTACAGGGTTTCACAGATACGCAGTATTTT. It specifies CASSLLQGFTDTQYF.

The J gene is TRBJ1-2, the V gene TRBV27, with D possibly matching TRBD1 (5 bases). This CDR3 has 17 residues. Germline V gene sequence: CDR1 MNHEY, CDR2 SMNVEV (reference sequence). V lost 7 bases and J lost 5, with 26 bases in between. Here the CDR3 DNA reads TGTGCCAGCATAGTCGAAATCGACTCGGGGGTAGCATATGGCTACACCTTC. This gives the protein CASIVEIDSGVAYGYTF.

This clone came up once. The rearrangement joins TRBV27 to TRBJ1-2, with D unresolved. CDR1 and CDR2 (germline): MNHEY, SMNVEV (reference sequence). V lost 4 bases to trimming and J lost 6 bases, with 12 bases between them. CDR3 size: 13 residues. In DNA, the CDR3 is TGTGCCAGCAGTTCCGGTTTTATGGATGGCTACACCTTC. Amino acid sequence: CASSSGFMDGYTF.